The present T cell receptor beta chain was sequenced within a study of OX40 agonist ivuxolimab in advanced cancers. V lost 4 bases and J 3 bases, leaving 21 bases between the germline ends. This CDR3 has 16 residues. CDR1 SQVTM and CDR2 ANQGSEA come from the germline V gene. There are a few counts of this clone. Sequencing used immunoSEQ multiplex PCR; TCRdb keeps in-frame clones, though not all of them. The sample holds tens of thousands of clones, around 87% seen once. The sample consisted of CD4+ or CD8+ T cells sorted from blood, taken in a trial of the OX40 agonist ivuxolimab. The chain combines TRBV29-1 with TRBJ2-5; D perhaps matches TRBD1 (5 bases). The TCR comes from an adult with an advanced solid tumor such as melanoma, head and neck, liver or kidney cancer. In nucleotides, the CDR3 is TGCAGCGTTGGGTCCTTTTCCTCTCAGGGAAAAGAGACCCAGTACTTC. Encoded protein: CSVGSFSSQGKETQYF.